This T cell receptor beta chain stems from a study of blood T cell repertoires in COVID-19. The germline CDR1 and CDR2 sequences are MGHRA and YSYEKL. This CDR3 comprises 15 residues. The germline V and J ends were trimmed by 0 bases and 6 bases, with 15 bases remaining between them. Authors' methods: By means of reference gene primer amplification, nucleated cell counts were estimated. Produced via immunoSEQ multiplex PCR; TCRdb's table is partial and in-frame only. V and J calls and clone size are given by that table; D and trimming were obtained from the DNA. The data show around 100,000 clones, around 85% seen once.

The rearrangement links TRBV4-1 to TRBJ2-7; TRBD2 is a possible D gene (5 bases). The sequence derives from a human donor in a cohort sampled during active COVID-19. The sequencing input was peripheral blood. The CDR3 here is CASSQDLASFGEQYF. The CDR3 region has the DNA TGCGCCAGCAGCCAAGATCTGGCTAGCTTCGGCGAGCAGTACTTC.